The entry below gives a single T cell receptor beta chain sequence along with its context. The antigen remains unidentified. This table comes from immunoSEQ multiplex PCR, and its TCRdb copy is limited to in-frame clones, with some not included. The sample contains over 100,000 clones, less than 95% of which appear only once. This entry comes from a study of T cell responses to AZD1222 COVID-19 vaccine. Study results and caveats: Elevations in Spike-specific TCR breadth and depth followed administration of two AZD1222 doses. Donors were largely white British and mainly female; clonal diversity was possibly underestimated. Reportedly, nearly half the spike-specific TCRs target unmutated variant regions.

CDR1 and CDR2 (germline): LGHDT, YNNKEL (reference sequence). The CDR3 runs 16 residues. Trimming removed 5 bases at V and 4 bases at J, with 20 bases between. This clonotype was obtained from an adult in good health. This specimen was peripheral blood, taken on day 0 of AZD1222 vaccination. J is TRBJ1-2 and V is TRBV3-1 (or the pseudogene TRBV3-2); possible D gene TRBD1, 5 bases. The DNA of the CDR3 is TGTGCCAGCAGCGATATTTCGACAGATCGGGCCTATGGCTACACCTTC. Translated: CASSDISTDRAYGYTF.